The rows below give T cell receptor beta chains drawn from one sample of a study of Tregs in tolerant kidney transplant recipients. Their target antigens are unknown. Measured with immunoSEQ multiplex PCR; TCRdb has only the in-frame clones, and not every one. The sample shows 6,000 or so clones, around 91% of them seen only once. Sequences were derived from Tregs from blood cultured with allogeneic cells, sampled before the transplant. The origin of the receptors is a human patient who received a combined kidney and bone marrow transplant. The CDR3 runs from the conserved cysteine through the conserved F or W. D genes are given only for firm matches. Clone size appears in some rows only: once, few, many, or a class for an expanded clone.

TRBV29-1	.	TRBJ2-5	.	TGCAGCGTTGAACCCGACGGGTACCAAGAGACCCAGTACTTC	CSVEPDGYQETQYF
TRBV13	.	TRBJ1-2	few	TGTGCCAGCAGCTCAAGGGGACGTGGCTACACCTTC	CASSSRGRGYTF
TRBV7-2	TRBD2	TRBJ2-1	.	TGTGCCAGCAGCCCGGGACTAGTGGACGTTGAGCAGTTCTTC	CASSPGLVDVEQFF
TRBV29-1	TRBD1	TRBJ2-5	.	TGCAGCGGGAACAGGGGGGAGACCCAGTACTTC	CSGNRGETQYF
TRBV4-1	.	TRBJ1-6	.	TGCGCCAGCAGCCAATCTCAGGGCTCCTATAATTCACCCCTCCACTTT	CASSQSQGSYNSPLHF
TRBV29-1	.	TRBJ1-5	.	TGCAGCGCCGATTGGGGGGATAGCAATCAGCCCCAGCATTTT	CSADWGDSNQPQHF
TRBV5-6	.	TRBJ1-3	.	TGTGCCAGCAGCTTGGAAGGGAGTAAAACTGGAAACACCATATATTTT	CASSLEGSKTGNTIYF
TRBV4-2	.	TRBJ2-5	.	TGTGCCAGCAGCCAGACCGGACCCGGCGGCCAAGAGACCCAGTACTTC	CASSQTGPGGQETQYF
TRBV9	.	TRBJ2-1	.	TGTGCCAGCAGCGTAGCAGGGCGGGGGACATACAATGAGCAGTTCTTC	CASSVAGRGTYNEQFF
TRBV6-1	.	TRBJ2-2	.	TGTGCCAGCAAACGGTCCCAAGGGGAGCTGTTTTTT	CASKRSQGELFF
TRBV5-1	TRBD2	TRBJ2-7	.	TGCGCCAGCAGCACTGGGACTAGCGGAGCCTACGAGCAGTACTTC	CASSTGTSGAYEQYF
TRBV28	.	TRBJ2-3	.	TGTGCCAGCAGTTTTTCTCTAGCCCTCACAGATACGCAGTATTTT	CASSFSLALTDTQYF
TRBV19	.	TRBJ2-2	.	TGTGCCAGTATTGGAACCCTTCTCACCGGGGAGCTGTTTTTT	CASIGTLLTGELFF
TRBV7-9	.	TRBJ1-2	.	TGTGCCAGCAGCCTAGCACTTGGCTACACCTTC	CASSLALGYTF
TRBV19	TRBD1	TRBJ2-7	.	TGTGCCAGTAGTATGACCAAGGGGGCGGACGAGCAGTACTTC	CASSMTKGADEQYF
TRBV11-3	.	TRBJ2-7	.	TGTGCCAGCAGCCCAGACGGCCCCTACGAGCAGTACTTC	CASSPDGPYEQYF
TRBV28	.	TRBJ2-5	.	TGTGCCAGCCGTGATACTACGGGAGCCCAAGAGACCCAGTACTTC	CASRDTTGAQETQYF
TRBV5-1	.	TRBJ1-2	.	TGCGCCAGCAGCCCGGATTACTATGGCTACACCTTC	CASSPDYYGYTF
TRBV2	.	TRBJ1-1	.	TGTGCCAGCAGAGGCCCGACAGGAGGGGAGAACACTGAAGCTTTCTTT	CASRGPTGGENTEAFF
TRBV28	.	TRBJ1-4	.	TGTGCCAGCAGACTGGACGGGCTTCTAGGGAAACTGTTTTTT	CASRLDGLLGKLFF
TRBV18	TRBD1	TRBJ1-1	.	TGTGCCAGCTCACCGGGACAGGGGAACACTGAAGCTTTCTTT	CASSPGQGNTEAFF
TRBV6-5	.	TRBJ1-2	.	TGTGCCAGCAGTCTTTGGGCAGGCTATGGCTACACCTTC	CASSLWAGYGYTF
TRBV27	TRBD1	TRBJ1-2	once	TGTGCCAGCAGTCCACAGGGGACTAACTATGGCTACACCTTC	CASSPQGTNYGYTF
TRBV7-2	TRBD1	TRBJ1-4	.	TGTGCCAGCAGCTCGGACAGGGGAGAACCGTTTTTT	CASSSDRGEPFF
TRBV18	.	TRBJ2-7	few	TGTGCCAGCTCACCTGACCGAGGGGGGTCCGAGCAGTACTTC	CASSPDRGGSEQYF
TRBV7-7	.	TRBJ2-3	once	TGTGCCAGCAGCTTGGGGGGGCACCACACAGATACGCAGTATTTT	CASSLGGHHTDTQYF
TRBV4-1	.	TRBJ1-5	.	TGCGCCAGCAGCCAAGACCCCGAGACAGCTTATAGCAATCAGCCCCAGCATTTT	CASSQDPETAYSNQPQHF
TRBV27	TRBD1	TRBJ2-4	.	TGTGCCAGCGGCCCGGGGCGGGACAGGGTTAACATTCAGTACTTC	CASGPGRDRVNIQYF
TRBV7-2	.	TRBJ1-6	few	TGTGCCAGCAGCTTAGGAGGGCTTAATTCACCCCTCCACTTT	CASSLGGLNSPLHF
TRBV2	.	TRBJ1-6	.	TGTGCCAGCAGTGACTCAGCTTCACCCCTCCACTTT	CASSDSASPLHF
TRBV27	TRBD2	TRBJ2-1	.	TGTGCCAGCAGACCCGGACTAGCGGCTCTCAATGAGCAGTTCTTC	CASRPGLAALNEQFF
TRBV30	TRBD1	TRBJ1-1	.	TGTGCCTGGAGAGGTGGCAGGGGGTCCCTTGATGCTTTCTTT	CAWRGGRGSLDAFF
TRBV6-6	.	TRBJ2-7	.	TGTGCCAGCGGGGGGAGCGGAGCCTACGAGCAGTACTTC	CASGGSGAYEQYF
TRBV5-1	TRBD2	TRBJ2-5	once	TGCGCCAGCAGCTTACTAGCGGGGGCGACGTACCAAGAGACCCAGTACTTC	CASSLLAGATYQETQYF
TRBV4-1	.	TRBJ2-2	once	TGCGCCAGCAGCCAAGTTTCAGTGGGCGCCGGGGAGCTGTTTTTT	CASSQVSVGAGELFF
TRBV29-1	TRBD2	TRBJ2-5	.	TGCAGCGTTGAAGATCTGAGCGGGGGGGCCGGAGAGACCCAGTACTTC	CSVEDLSGGAGETQYF
TRBV5-5	.	TRBJ2-7	.	TGTGCCAGCAGCTCCCGGGGCGCGTACGAGCAGTACTTC	CASSSRGAYEQYF
TRBV7-2	.	TRBJ1-1	.	TGTGCCAGCGGGACTTACAGCACCGGTTTCTTT	CASGTYSTGFF
TRBV6-1	.	TRBJ2-1	.	TGTGCCAGCAGCCGGGCCAGAGGCTCCTACAATGAGCAGTTCTTC	CASSRARGSYNEQFF
TRBV19	TRBD1	TRBJ1-2	.	TGTGCCACTCGACAGGGAGTGTTGAGGGGCTACACCTTC	CATRQGVLRGYTF
TRBV5-1	.	TRBJ1-4	.	TGCGCCAGCAGCTTGGGGCCAGGGAATGAAAAACTGTTTTTT	CASSLGPGNEKLFF
TRBV10-1	TRBD2	TRBJ2-3	.	TGCGCCAGCTCACGAGCGGGGCTCACAGATACGCAGTATTTT	CASSRAGLTDTQYF
TRBV19	.	TRBJ1-5	.	TGTGCCAGTAGTACTGTGGCAGGGAAGGGCCAGCCCCAGCATTTT	CASSTVAGKGQPQHF
TRBV6-1	.	TRBJ1-4	.	TGTGCCAGCAGTGACAGCTTCGAAAAACTGTTTTTT	CASSDSFEKLFF
TRBV7-9	.	TRBJ1-1	.	TGTGCCAGCAGACCACGGGACACCTTGAACACTGAAGCTTTCTTT	CASRPRDTLNTEAFF
TRBV29-1	TRBD2	TRBJ2-7	once	TGCAGCGTTGTATCTGTGGGACTAGCGAAAAGCGAGCAGTACTTC	CSVVSVGLAKSEQYF
TRBV18	TRBD1	TRBJ1-5	.	TGTGCCAGCTCACCAGTGGACAGGGGTAATCAGCCCCAGCATTTT	CASSPVDRGNQPQHF
TRBV19	.	TRBJ2-6	few	TGTGCCAGTACCCACTTGGGGACTGGGGCCAACGTCCTGACTTTC	CASTHLGTGANVLTF
TRBV7-9	.	TRBJ1-1	.	TGTGCCAGCAGCCCTCTAAACAGGTACACTGAAGCTTTCTTT	CASSPLNRYTEAFF
TRBV28	.	TRBJ2-6	.	TGTGCCAGCGCCCGGGGGCCGTCGGGGGCCAACGTCCTGACTTTC	CASARGPSGANVLTF
TRBV6-6	.	TRBJ2-1	once	TGTGCCAGCAAATCGGGTCTTAGCTCCTACAATGAGCAGTTCTTC	CASKSGLSSYNEQFF